These 4 T cell receptor beta chains originate from one sample sequenced in a study of post-analysis software for immune sequencing data. The study's findings and limits: Five TRBV segments, TRBV5-6, TRBV5-1 and TRBV20-1 among them, were found more frequent in patients than controls.

The antigens for these receptors are not known. Unique molecular identifiers were built into the TCR beta cDNA libraries. MiXCR, run by TCRdb on the PCR reads, gives a single entry per CDR3 protein. Among 750,000 to 900,000 distinct CDR3 sequences listed, under 60% were seen once. What was sequenced was blood. These receptors were taken from a girl between 10 and 17 years old with multiple sclerosis.

This chain joins TRBV7-2 and TRBJ2-5; D gene ambiguous. V was pared by 1 base and J by 5 bases, with 11 bases between. CDR1 is SGHTA and CDR2 is FQGNSA in the germline V gene. The length of the CDR3 is 14 residues. CDR3 loop: CASSLVFSGETQYF. For the CDR3, the DNA is TGTGCCAGCAGCTTAGTTTTTTCCGGGGAGACCCAGTACTTC. Together with reference TRBV7-2 and TRBJ2-5, the CDR3 gives the full variable domain: GAGVSQSPSNKVTEKGKDVELRCDPISGHTALYWYRQSLGQGLEFLIYFQGNSAPDKSGLPSDRFSAERTGGSVSTLTIQRTQQEDSAVYLCASSLVFSGETQYFGPGTRLLVL.

This clonotype was seen just once. The CDR3 sequence is CASRGRALAGGSSYNEQFF. The CDR3 nucleotides are TGTGCCAGCAGGGGTAGGGCACTAGCGGGAGGGAGCTCCTACAATGAGCAGTTCTTC. The rearrangement joins TRBV6-1 to TRBJ2-1; TRBD2 matches at 13 bases. J gave up 0 bases and V 6 bases, and 11 bases lay outside the gene matches. CDR1 MNHNS and CDR2 SASEGT come from the germline V gene. The CDR3 length is 19 residues.

This clonotype came up a few times. The chain links TRBV28 to TRBJ2-4; D might be TRBD1 (5 bases). V gave up 6 bases and J gave up 0 bases, with 12 bases separating them. The germline gives CDR1 MDHEN, CDR2 SYDVKM. The CDR3 contains 15 residues. CDR3 DNA sequence: TGTGCCAGCAGCCAAGGGGATCTAGCCAAAAACATTCAGTACTTC. It yields the protein CASSQGDLAKNIQYF.

The chain recombines TRBV20-1 with TRBJ2-1; 12 bases are shared with TRBD2. The CDR3 is made up of 16 amino acids. Germline V gene data show CDR1 as DFQATT and CDR2 as SNEGSKA (reference sequence). J lost 3 bases, V lost 3 bases, and 6 bases had no gene match. The CDR3, as DNA: TGCAGTGCTAGCCCCAGGACTAGCGGGATCTACAATGAGCAGTTCTTC. It encodes CSASPRTSGIYNEQFF.